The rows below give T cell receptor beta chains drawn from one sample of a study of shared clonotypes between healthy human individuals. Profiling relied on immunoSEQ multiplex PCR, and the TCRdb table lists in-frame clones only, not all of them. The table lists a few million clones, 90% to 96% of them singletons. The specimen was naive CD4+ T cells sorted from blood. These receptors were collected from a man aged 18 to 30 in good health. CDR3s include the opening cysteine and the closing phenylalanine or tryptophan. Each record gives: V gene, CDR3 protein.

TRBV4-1 CASSQGQGPNYGYTF
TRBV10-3 CAISERGGAGGLQETQYF
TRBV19 CASRPGQGPSPLHF
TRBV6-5 CASSYGASASYEQYF
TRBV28 CASSFLTSGGAEGETQYF
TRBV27 CASSFSRVNTEAFF
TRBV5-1 CASSLDGQGPEQYF
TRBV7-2 CASSRNRGSYEQYF
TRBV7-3 CASSLNRGQSTGELFF
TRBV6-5 CASSYSRQGAQYF
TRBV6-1 CASSEVDRGFQPQHF
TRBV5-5 CASSMEGIVYEQYF
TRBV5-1 CASSLDLGLADNEQFF
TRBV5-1 CASSLWGLAGGDDTDTQYF
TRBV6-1 CASSEVVSYSNQPQHF
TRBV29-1 CSAGQGGEKLFF
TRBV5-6 CASSLRRGPVVDTQYF
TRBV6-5 CASSYGQLYGYTF
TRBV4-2 CASSQEEHTNSPLHF
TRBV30 CAWSRGVDYGYTF
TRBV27 CASSSRDRLSYEQYF
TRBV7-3 CASSLRQGSTGELFF